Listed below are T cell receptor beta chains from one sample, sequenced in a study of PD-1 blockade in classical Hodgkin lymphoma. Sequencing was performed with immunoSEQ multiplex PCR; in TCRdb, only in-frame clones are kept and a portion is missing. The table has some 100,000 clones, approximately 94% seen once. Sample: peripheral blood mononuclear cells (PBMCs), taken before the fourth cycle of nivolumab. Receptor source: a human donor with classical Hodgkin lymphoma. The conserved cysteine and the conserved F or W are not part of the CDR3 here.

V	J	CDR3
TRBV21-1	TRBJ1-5	ASSKGGQQLHSNQPQH
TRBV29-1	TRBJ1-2	SVEDPSDLLNYGYT
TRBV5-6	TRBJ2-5	ASSVYRVETQY
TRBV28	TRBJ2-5	ASSITDGQETQY
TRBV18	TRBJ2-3	ASSPMSDTQY
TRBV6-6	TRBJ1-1	ASSRSKDTEAF
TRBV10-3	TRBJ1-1	AISEQANTEAF
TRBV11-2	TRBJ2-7	ASSPSGRDEQY
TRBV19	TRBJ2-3	ASSSGTGYTDTQY
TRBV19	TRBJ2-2	ASSIRPTNTGELF
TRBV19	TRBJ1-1	ASSRGGGTEAF
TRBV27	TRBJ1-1	ASSEGAWTEAF
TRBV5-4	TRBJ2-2	ASSPGAGELF
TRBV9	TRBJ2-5	ASRPLPPPQGLYQETQY
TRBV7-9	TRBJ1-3	ASSDRTGNTIY
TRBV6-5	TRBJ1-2	ASSYGQGFYGYT
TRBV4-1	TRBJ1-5	ASSDKGVGNQPQH
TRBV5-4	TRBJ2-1	ASSFGYNEQF
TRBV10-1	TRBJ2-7	ASSYDEFYEQY
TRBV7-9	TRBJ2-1	ASSLVGSSYNEQF
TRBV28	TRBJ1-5	ASRDRAKKEFNQPQH
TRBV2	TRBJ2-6	ASSERDSGFSGANVLT